These T cell receptor beta chains were read from a single sample in a study of T cell responses to AZD1222 COVID-19 vaccine. TCRdb's table, derived via immunoSEQ multiplex PCR, lists solely in-frame clones and lacks some. The table lists approximately 110,000 clones, more than 90% of them singletons. Sample: peripheral blood, taken on day 0 of AZD1222 vaccination. Receptors were obtained from an adult in good health. Both conserved end residues are part of each CDR3. D genes are given only for firm matches. Part of the rows lack a size; the others show once, few, many or a class for expanded clones.

cdr3_aa: CASSPTGAQPQHF
cdr3_nt: TGTGCCAGCTCACCGACAGGGGCTCAGCCCCAGCATTTT
clone_size: NA
d_call: TRBD1
v_call: TRBV18
j_call: TRBJ1-5

cdr3_aa: CASSLGVNYGYTF
cdr3_nt: TGCGCCAGCAGCTTGGGAGTTAACTATGGCTACACCTTC
clone_size: NA
d_call: NA
v_call: TRBV5-1
j_call: TRBJ1-2

cdr3_aa: CASSPGQGSPLHF
cdr3_nt: TGTGCCAGCTCACCCGGACAGGGGTCACCCCTCCACTTT
clone_size: NA
d_call: TRBD1
v_call: TRBV18
j_call: TRBJ1-6

cdr3_aa: CASKRGITGDYGYTF
cdr3_nt: TGTGCCAGCAAGCGGGGAATCACAGGGGACTATGGCTACACCTTC
clone_size: NA
d_call: TRBD1
v_call: TRBV6-5
j_call: TRBJ1-2

cdr3_aa: CASKVGQGNMNTEAFF
cdr3_nt: TGCGCCAGCAAGGTGGGGCAGGGGAACATGAACACTGAAGCTTTCTTT
clone_size: once
d_call: NA
v_call: TRBV5-1
j_call: TRBJ1-1

cdr3_aa: CASTQGANQPQHF
cdr3_nt: TGTGCCAGCACTCAGGGGGCGAATCAGCCCCAGCATTTT
clone_size: NA
d_call: TRBD1
v_call: TRBV2
j_call: TRBJ1-5

cdr3_aa: CASRNLAYNEQFF
cdr3_nt: TGTGCCAGCAGAAACCTAGCGTACAATGAGCAGTTCTTC
clone_size: NA
d_call: NA
v_call: TRBV12-3/TRBV12-4
j_call: TRBJ2-1

cdr3_aa: CASSELMLGDTQYF
cdr3_nt: TGTGCCAGCAGTGAACTTATGTTGGGGGATACGCAGTATTTT
clone_size: NA
d_call: NA
v_call: TRBV6-1
j_call: TRBJ2-3

cdr3_aa: CSVGGREAGYTF
cdr3_nt: TGCAGCGTCGGGGGCAGGGAGGCTGGCTACACCTTC
clone_size: NA
d_call: NA
v_call: TRBV29-1
j_call: TRBJ1-2

cdr3_aa: CASRLLAGGLTGELFF
cdr3_nt: TGTGCCAGCAGACTACTAGCGGGGGGGCTTACCGGGGAGCTGTTTTTT
clone_size: NA
d_call: TRBD2
v_call: TRBV7-6
j_call: TRBJ2-2

cdr3_aa: CASSLGGVQTEAFF
cdr3_nt: TGTGCCAGCAGCTTAGGTGGAGTCCAGACTGAAGCTTTCTTT
clone_size: NA
d_call: NA
v_call: TRBV7-2
j_call: TRBJ1-1

cdr3_aa: CATSRGGIEANVLTF
cdr3_nt: TGTGCCACCAGCAGAGGGGGGATAGAGGCCAACGTCCTGACTTTC
clone_size: NA
d_call: NA
v_call: TRBV15
j_call: TRBJ2-6

cdr3_aa: CAWSPGGIGNSPLHF
cdr3_nt: TGTGCCTGGAGTCCCGGAGGGATCGGGAATTCACCCCTCCACTTT
clone_size: NA
d_call: NA
v_call: TRBV30
j_call: TRBJ1-6

cdr3_aa: CASSLVRRQDLRGPLHF
cdr3_nt: TGTGCCAGCAGCTTAGTCCGCAGACAGGATCTCCGGGGGCCCCTCCACTTT
clone_size: NA
d_call: NA
v_call: TRBV7-8
j_call: TRBJ1-6

cdr3_aa: CASSAGISGEKLFF
cdr3_nt: TGTGCCAGCTCAGCAGGGATCTCGGGTGAAAAACTGTTTTTT
clone_size: NA
d_call: NA
v_call: TRBV18
j_call: TRBJ1-4

cdr3_aa: CASAEVASNSPLHF
cdr3_nt: TGCGCCAGCGCGGAGGTGGCCTCCAATTCACCCCTCCACTTT
clone_size: few
d_call: NA
v_call: TRBV4-3
j_call: TRBJ1-6

cdr3_aa: CASSTGATSTDTQYF
cdr3_nt: TGTGCCAGCAGTACGGGAGCAACCAGCACAGATACGCAGTATTTT
clone_size: once
d_call: NA
v_call: TRBV6-2/TRBV6-3
j_call: TRBJ2-3

cdr3_aa: CASSWDSPSNTGELFF
cdr3_nt: TGTGCCAGCAGTTGGGACAGTCCCTCGAACACCGGGGAGCTGTTTTTT
clone_size: NA
d_call: TRBD1
v_call: TRBV6-5
j_call: TRBJ2-2

cdr3_aa: CASSQDGRGWEKLFF
cdr3_nt: TGTGCCAGCAGCCAAGATGGACGGGGGTGGGAAAAACTGTTTTTT
clone_size: NA
d_call: NA
v_call: TRBV4-2
j_call: TRBJ1-4

cdr3_aa: CASSNRDNDYTF
cdr3_nt: TGTGCCAGCAGCAACCGGGACAACGACTACACCTTC
clone_size: once
d_call: NA
v_call: TRBV21-1
j_call: TRBJ1-2

cdr3_aa: CASSFRQGANFLYGYTF
cdr3_nt: TGTGCCAGCAGTTTTAGACAGGGCGCCAATTTTTTATATGGCTACACCTTC
clone_size: NA
d_call: TRBD1
v_call: TRBV28
j_call: TRBJ1-2

cdr3_aa: CASSQGTTSYEQYF
cdr3_nt: TGCGCCAGCAGCCAAGGGACAACCTCCTACGAGCAGTACTTC
clone_size: NA
d_call: NA
v_call: TRBV4-3
j_call: TRBJ2-7

cdr3_aa: CASSPGIGRGTDTQYF
cdr3_nt: TGTGCCAGCTCACCGGGCATCGGGAGGGGGACAGATACGCAGTATTTT
clone_size: NA
d_call: TRBD2
v_call: TRBV18
j_call: TRBJ2-3

cdr3_aa: CASSLLDTISGNTIYF
cdr3_nt: TGTGCCAGCAGCTTGCTGGACACCATCTCTGGAAACACCATATATTTT
clone_size: NA
d_call: NA
v_call: TRBV5-5
j_call: TRBJ1-3

cdr3_aa: CASSGTSLQPQHF
cdr3_nt: TGTGCCAGTAGTGGGACAAGCCTTCAGCCCCAGCATTTT
clone_size: NA
d_call: NA
v_call: TRBV19
j_call: TRBJ1-5

cdr3_aa: CANSLAGGQYDEQFF
cdr3_nt: TGTGCCAACAGCTTAGCGGGAGGGCAATATGATGAGCAGTTCTTC
clone_size: once
d_call: TRBD2
v_call: TRBV7-7
j_call: TRBJ2-1

cdr3_aa: CASSPIGVNTEAFF
cdr3_nt: TGTGCCAGCTCACCCATCGGCGTGAACACTGAAGCTTTCTTT
clone_size: NA
d_call: NA
v_call: TRBV18
j_call: TRBJ1-1

cdr3_aa: CAISERGSEKLFF
cdr3_nt: TGTGCCATCAGTGAAAGAGGGTCTGAAAAACTGTTTTTT
clone_size: NA
d_call: NA
v_call: TRBV10-3
j_call: TRBJ1-4

cdr3_aa: CASSYSGPYEQYF
cdr3_nt: TGTGCCAGCAGTTACTCCGGGCCCTACGAGCAGTACTTC
clone_size: NA
d_call: NA
v_call: TRBV27
j_call: TRBJ2-7